Here is one TCR beta chain with its context. Its antigen is not identified. These data come from a study of graft-versus-host responses after intestinal transplantation. Study background: Transplants given to recipients were multivisceral, liver-intestinal, or isolated intestinal.

Overall study results and limits: Individuals carrying graft-donor T cell macrochimerism showed high graft-versus-host to host-versus-graft clonal ratios in allografts.

The CDR3 is 14 residues long. V lost 6 bases and J 2 bases, leaving 10 bases between the germline ends. The V gene's germline CDR1 is MDHEN and CDR2 SYDVKM. The assay was immunoSEQ multiplex PCR, and TCRdb's table has in-frame clones only and misses some. The sample has fewer than 130,000 clones, 90% to 95% seen once; the top ten hold roughly 0.5%. The J gene is TRBJ1-4, the V gene TRBV28; D is unresolved. The material was unstimulated CD8+ T cells sorted from spleen or lymph node cells, obtained before intestinal transplant. The clonotype comes from a human donor who received an intestinal transplant. The DNA of the CDR3 is TGTGCCAGCAGACCCGTCCGGACTAATGAAAAACTGTTTTTT. Its translation is CASRPVRTNEKLFF.